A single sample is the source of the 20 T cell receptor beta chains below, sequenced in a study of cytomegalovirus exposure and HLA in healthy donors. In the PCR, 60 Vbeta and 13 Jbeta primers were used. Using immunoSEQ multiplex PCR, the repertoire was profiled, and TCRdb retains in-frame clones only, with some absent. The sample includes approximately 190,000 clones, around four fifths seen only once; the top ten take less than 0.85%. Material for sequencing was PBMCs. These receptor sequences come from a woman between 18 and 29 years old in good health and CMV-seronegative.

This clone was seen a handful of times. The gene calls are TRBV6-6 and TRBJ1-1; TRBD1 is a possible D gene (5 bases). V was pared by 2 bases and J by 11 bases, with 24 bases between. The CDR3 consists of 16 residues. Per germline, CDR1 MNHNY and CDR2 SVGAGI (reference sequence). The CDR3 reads CASSYTSLGVRGDAFF. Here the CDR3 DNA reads TGTGCCAGCAGTTACACCAGTCTGGGAGTTCGGGGGGACGCTTTCTTT.

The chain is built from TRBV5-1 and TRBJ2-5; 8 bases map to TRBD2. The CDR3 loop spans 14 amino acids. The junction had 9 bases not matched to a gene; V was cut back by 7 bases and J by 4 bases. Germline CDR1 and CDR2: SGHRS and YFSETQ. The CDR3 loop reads CASAGSGGRETQYF. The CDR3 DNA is TGCGCCAGCGCGGGCAGCGGGGGTAGAGAGACCCAGTACTTC.

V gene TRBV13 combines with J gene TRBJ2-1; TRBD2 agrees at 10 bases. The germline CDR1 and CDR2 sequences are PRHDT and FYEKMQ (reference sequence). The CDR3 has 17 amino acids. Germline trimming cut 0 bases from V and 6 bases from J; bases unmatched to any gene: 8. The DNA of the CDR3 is TGTGCCAGCAGCTTAGGGGCGGGGCAGCGGGGGGGCAATGAGCAGTTCTTC. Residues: CASSLGAGQRGGNEQFF.

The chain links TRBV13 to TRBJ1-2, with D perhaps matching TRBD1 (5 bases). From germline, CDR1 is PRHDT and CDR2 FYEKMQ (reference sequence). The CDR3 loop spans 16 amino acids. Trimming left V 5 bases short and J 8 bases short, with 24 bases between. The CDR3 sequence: CASSPQTVGTASGYTF. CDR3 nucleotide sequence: TGTGCCAGCAGCCCCCAAACCGTCGGGACTGCCTCGGGCTACACCTTC.

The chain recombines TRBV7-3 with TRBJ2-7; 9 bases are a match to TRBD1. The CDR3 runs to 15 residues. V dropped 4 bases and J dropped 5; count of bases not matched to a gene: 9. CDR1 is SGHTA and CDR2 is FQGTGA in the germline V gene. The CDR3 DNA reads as TGTGCCAGCAGCTCGAGCTTCCGGGACAGGGACGAGCAGTACTTC. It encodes CASSSSFRDRDEQYF.

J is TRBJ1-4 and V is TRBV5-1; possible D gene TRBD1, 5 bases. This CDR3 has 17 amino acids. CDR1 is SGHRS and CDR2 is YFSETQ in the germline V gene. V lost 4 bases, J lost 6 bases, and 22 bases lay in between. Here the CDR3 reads CASSLGRGVRVDEKLFF. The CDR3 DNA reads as TGCGCCAGCAGCCTAGGACGCGGAGTCAGGGTGGATGAAAAACTGTTTTTT.

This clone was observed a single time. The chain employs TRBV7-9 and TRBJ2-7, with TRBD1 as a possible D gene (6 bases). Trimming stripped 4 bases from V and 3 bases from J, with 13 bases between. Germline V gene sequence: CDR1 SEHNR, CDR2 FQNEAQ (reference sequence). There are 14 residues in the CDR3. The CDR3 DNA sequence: TGTGCCAGCAGCTCCCCTACAGGGATCTACGAGCAGTACTTC. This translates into CASSSPTGIYEQYF.

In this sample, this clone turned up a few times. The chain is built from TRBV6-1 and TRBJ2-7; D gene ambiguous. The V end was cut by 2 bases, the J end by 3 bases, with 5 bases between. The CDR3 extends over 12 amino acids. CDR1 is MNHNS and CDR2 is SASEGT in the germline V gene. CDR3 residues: CASSEQYYEQYF. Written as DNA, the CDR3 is TGTGCCAGCAGTGAACAGTACTACGAGCAGTACTTC.

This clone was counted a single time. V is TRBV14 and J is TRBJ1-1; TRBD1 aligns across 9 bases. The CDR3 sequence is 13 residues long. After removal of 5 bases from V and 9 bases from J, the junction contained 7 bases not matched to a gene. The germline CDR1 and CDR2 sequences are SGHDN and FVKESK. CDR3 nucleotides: TGTGCCAGCAGCACTGGACAGGGGAGTCAAGCTTTCTTT. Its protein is CASSTGQGSQAFF.

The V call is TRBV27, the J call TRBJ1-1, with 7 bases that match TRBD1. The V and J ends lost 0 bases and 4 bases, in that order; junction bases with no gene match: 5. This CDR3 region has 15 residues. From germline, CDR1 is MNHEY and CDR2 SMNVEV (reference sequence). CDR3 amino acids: CASSLSTGFGTEAFF. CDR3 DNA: TGTGCCAGCAGTTTATCGACAGGGTTTGGCACTGAAGCTTTCTTT.

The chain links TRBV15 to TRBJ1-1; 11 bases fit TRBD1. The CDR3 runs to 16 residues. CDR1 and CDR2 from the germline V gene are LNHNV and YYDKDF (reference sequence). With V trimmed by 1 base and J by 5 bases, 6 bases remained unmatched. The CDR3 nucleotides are TGTGCCACCAGCAGAGGGGGGACAGGGGGGTGGACTGAAGCTTTCTTT. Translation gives CATSRGGTGGWTEAFF.

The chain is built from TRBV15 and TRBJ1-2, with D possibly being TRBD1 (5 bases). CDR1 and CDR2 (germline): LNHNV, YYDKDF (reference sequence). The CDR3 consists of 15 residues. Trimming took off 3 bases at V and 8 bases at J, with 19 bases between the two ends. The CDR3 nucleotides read TGTGCCACCAGCAGCTCCCCGGGGCAGGGAGGGGGCTACACCTTC. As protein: CATSSSPGQGGGYTF.

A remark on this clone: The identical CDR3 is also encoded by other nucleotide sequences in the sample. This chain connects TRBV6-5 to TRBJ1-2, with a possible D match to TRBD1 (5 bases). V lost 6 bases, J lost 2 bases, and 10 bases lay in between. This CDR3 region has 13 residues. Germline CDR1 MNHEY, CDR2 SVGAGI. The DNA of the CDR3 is TGTGCCAGCAGGGGGGGGAGGAACTATGGCTACACCTTC. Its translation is CASRGGRNYGYTF.

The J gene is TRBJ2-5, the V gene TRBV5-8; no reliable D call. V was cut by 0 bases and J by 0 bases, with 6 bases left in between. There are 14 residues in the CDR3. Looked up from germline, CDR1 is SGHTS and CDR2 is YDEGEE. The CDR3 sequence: CASSLGVYQETQYF. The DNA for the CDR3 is TGTGCCAGCAGCTTGGGAGTGTACCAAGAGACCCAGTACTTC. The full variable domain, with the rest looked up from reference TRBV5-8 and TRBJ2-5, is EAGVTQSPTHLIKTRGQQATLRCSPISGHTSVYWYQQALGLGLQFLLWYDEGEERNRGNFPPRFSGRQFPNYSSELNVNALELEDSALYLCASSLGVYQETQYFGPGTRLLVL.

The CDR3 region has the DNA TGTGCCAGCAGTCCCCGGGACAGATTCGTAGATACGCAGTATTTT. This sequence encodes CASSPRDRFVDTQYF. The chain links TRBV6-1 to TRBJ2-3; 7 bases line up with TRBD1. Germline CDR1 is MNHNS and CDR2 is SASEGT. Trimming at V came to 5 bases and at J to 5 bases, leaving 10 bases not matched to a gene. This CDR3 spans 15 amino acids.

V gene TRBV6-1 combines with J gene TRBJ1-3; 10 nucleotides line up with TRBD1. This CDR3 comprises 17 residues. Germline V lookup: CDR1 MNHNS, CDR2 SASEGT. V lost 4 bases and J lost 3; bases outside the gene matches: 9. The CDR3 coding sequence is TGTGCCAGCAGTGCCCAATCCGGACAGGGGGGTGGAAACACCATATATTTT. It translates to CASSAQSGQGGGNTIYF.

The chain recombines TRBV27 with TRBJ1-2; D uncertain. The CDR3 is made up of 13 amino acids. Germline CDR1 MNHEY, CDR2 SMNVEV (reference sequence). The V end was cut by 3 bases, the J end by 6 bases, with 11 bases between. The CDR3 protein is CASSFGLTHGYTF. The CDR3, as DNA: TGTGCCAGCAGTTTCGGACTGACTCATGGCTACACCTTC.

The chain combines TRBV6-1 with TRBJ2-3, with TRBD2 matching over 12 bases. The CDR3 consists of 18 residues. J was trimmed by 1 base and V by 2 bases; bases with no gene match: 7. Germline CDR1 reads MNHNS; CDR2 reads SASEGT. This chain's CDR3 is CASSELAGGLGGTDTQYF. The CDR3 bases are TGTGCCAGCAGTGAACTAGCGGGAGGGCTAGGCGGCACAGATACGCAGTATTTT.

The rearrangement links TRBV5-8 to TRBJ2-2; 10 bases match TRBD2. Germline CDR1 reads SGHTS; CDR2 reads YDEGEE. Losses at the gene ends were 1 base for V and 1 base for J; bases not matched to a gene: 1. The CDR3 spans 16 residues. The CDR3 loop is CASSLRTSGNTGELFF. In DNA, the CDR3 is TGTGCCAGCAGCTTGAGGACTAGCGGGAACACCGGGGAGCTGTTTTTT.

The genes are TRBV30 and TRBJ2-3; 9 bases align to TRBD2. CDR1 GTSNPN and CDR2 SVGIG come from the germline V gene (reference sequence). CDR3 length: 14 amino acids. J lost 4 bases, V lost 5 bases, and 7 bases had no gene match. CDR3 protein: CAWGRGGEADTQYF. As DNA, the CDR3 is TGTGCCTGGGGGCGGGGGGGAGAGGCAGATACGCAGTATTTT. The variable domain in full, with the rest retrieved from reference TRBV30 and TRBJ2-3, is SQTIHQWPATLVQPVGSPLSLECTVEGTSNPNLYWYRQAAGRGLQLLFYSVGIGQISSEVPQNLSASRPQDRQFILSSKKLLLSDSGFYLCAWGRGGEADTQYFGPGTRLTVL.